The T cell receptor beta chain under discussion was sequenced for a study of blood T cell repertoires in COVID-19. Study at large: There were acute and convalescent COVID-19 samples, and they came from the United States, Italy and Spain. From T cells, B-cell-depleted T cells, or PBMCs came the material, which was cDNA or gDNA.

The CDR3 covers 15 residues. Germline trimming cut 4 bases from V and 9 bases from J; bases unmatched to any gene: 9. In germline, CDR1 is LGHDT, CDR2 YNNKEL (reference sequence). Authors' methods: Amplifying reference gene primers gave estimates of nucleated cell counts. Clones were sequenced by immunoSEQ multiplex PCR, and TCRdb holds only the in-frame ones, with some missing. V, J and clone size reflect that table, while D and trimming were determined from the DNA. The table has 120,000 to 150,000 clones, more than 85% seen once. The TCR comes from a human donor in a cohort sampled during active COVID-19. Sequenced sample: peripheral blood. The chain joins TRBV3-1 (or the pseudogene TRBV3-2) to TRBJ1-1; TRBD1 agrees at 12 bases. DNA for the CDR3: TGTGCCAGCAGCCGCGGGGACAGGGGGCGTTTGAAAGCTTTCTTT. This gives the protein CASSRGDRGRLKAFF.